This T cell receptor (beta chain) came from a study of OX40 agonist ivuxolimab in advanced cancers. Across the study: The patients received ivuxolimab by intravenous route every 2 weeks at 0.01 to 10 mg/kg.

A single count supports this clone. The method was immunoSEQ multiplex PCR; TCRdb's version includes in-frame clones alone and lacks a portion of them. The sample lists tens of thousands of clones; 75% to 90% were seen once. The V gene end was trimmed by 5 bases and the J gene end by 2 bases; junction bases not matched to a gene: 10. This CDR3 region has 15 residues. Germline loops: CDR1 GTSNPN, CDR2 SVGIG (reference sequence). The sample here was CD4+ or CD8+ T cells sorted from blood, taken in a trial of the OX40 agonist ivuxolimab. The J gene is TRBJ2-3, the V gene TRBV30; TRBD1 matches 7 bases. The sequence derives from an adult with an advanced solid tumor such as melanoma, head and neck, liver or kidney cancer. The CDR3 region is CAWGRGRGHTDTQYF. For the CDR3, the DNA is TGTGCCTGGGGAAGGGGGCGCGGACACACAGATACGCAGTATTTT.